These 14 T cell receptor beta chains were sequenced from one sample in a study of T cell repertoires in cytomegalovirus infection. In TCRdb, the reads were re-called with MiXCR into one record per CDR3 protein. The sample yields fewer than 300,000 distinct CDR3 sequences, over 20% seen once. What was sequenced was PBMCs. The receptors come from a human donor in good health (CMV status not recorded). Some clones in this sample may be carry-over from other donors' samples.

This clonotype has at least ten counts. Here the CDR3 DNA reads TGTGCCAGCAGCCTCAGTTATAACTCCTACAATGAGCAGTTCTTC. This sequence encodes CASSLSYNSYNEQFF. The chain joins TRBV7-2 to TRBJ2-1; D gene uncertain. Germline values: CDR1 SGHTA, CDR2 FQGNSA. V gave up 5 bases and J gave up 0 bases, with 11 bases separating them. This CDR3 has 15 residues.

This clonotype showed up just a few times. This chain uses TRBV24-1 with TRBJ2-1; the D call may be TRBD1 or TRBD2 (5 bases each). V was clipped by 3 bases and J by 9 bases, with 11 bases between them. The V gene's germline CDR1 is KGHDR and CDR2 SFDVKD. This CDR3 spans 13 amino acids. CDR3 protein: CATSDRWGTEQFF. The CDR3 region has the DNA TGTGCCACCAGTGATAGGTGGGGGACTGAGCAGTTCTTC.

This chain joins TRBV29-1 and TRBJ1-2; D call uncertain. CDR3 length: 12 residues. Germline CDR1 SQVTM, CDR2 ANQGSEA. The germline V and J ends were trimmed by 7 bases and 2 bases, with 11 bases remaining between them. For the CDR3, the DNA is TGCAGCGCACTTTCAGAAAACTATGGCTACACCTTC. Amino acid sequence: CSALSENYGYTF.

This clonotype was seen ten or more times. The chain recombines TRBV10-3 with TRBJ1-4; 7 bases align to TRBD1. This CDR3 is 15 amino acids long. Per the germline V gene, CDR1 is ENHRY and CDR2 is SYGVKD. V gave up 2 bases and J gave up 7 bases; unmatched junction bases: 7. The CDR3 is CAISERTGKGEKLFF. The CDR3 coding sequence is TGTGCCATCAGTGAGAGGACAGGAAAGGGTGAAAAACTGTTTTTT.

This clonotype was counted only a few times. The chain uses TRBV28 and TRBJ1-1; 7 bases match TRBD1. Germline lookup yields CDR1 MDHEN and CDR2 SYDVKM. V trimming: 1 base; J trimming: 0 bases; junction bases outside the gene matches: 8. This CDR3 is built from 17 residues. CDR3 region: CASSLLGGADLNTEAFF. In nucleotides, the CDR3 is TGTGCCAGCAGTTTATTAGGGGGCGCCGATTTGAACACTGAAGCTTTCTTT.

The chain couples TRBV25-1 to TRBJ2-7; D gene ambiguous. V lost 4 bases, J lost 2 bases, and 15 bases lay in between. Germline V lookup: CDR1 MGHDK, CDR2 SYGVNS. The CDR3 covers 15 residues. The CDR3 loop reads CASSVKAGPTYEQYF. The DNA for the CDR3 is TGTGCCAGCAGTGTAAAGGCCGGGCCTACCTACGAGCAGTACTTC.

This clonotype was counted only a few times. The gene calls are TRBV20-1 and TRBJ2-7; D possibly corresponds to TRBD1 (5 bases). Trimming cost V 1 base and J 4 bases, with 23 bases left between them. The CDR3 consists of 17 residues. Germline CDR1 DFQATT, CDR2 SNEGSKA (reference sequence). The DNA of the CDR3 is TGCAGTGCTAGAGGAGCCCCAGGGTTGCGGACCACTTACGAGCAGTACTTC. Its translation: CSARGAPGLRTTYEQYF.

This clonotype came up many times. This sequence joins TRBV7-6 and TRBJ1-5; D is perhaps TRBD1 (6 bases). CDR1 is SGHVS, CDR2 FNYEAQ, per germline. Trimming shortened V by 8 bases and J by 6 bases, and 14 bases separated the two germline ends. The CDR3 is 13 amino acids. The CDR3 is CASARGAGQPQHF. The CDR3 DNA is TGTGCCAGCGCGCGGGGGGCAGGTCAGCCCCAGCATTTT.

This rearrangement joins TRBV14 to TRBJ2-3, with 12 bases lining up with TRBD2. Germline assignment: CDR1 SGHDN and CDR2 FVKESK. There are 14 residues in the CDR3. The trim removed 1 base at V and 9 bases at J, leaving 2 bases unmatched. This CDR3 is CASSQGLAGETQYF. The CDR3 DNA follows: TGTGCCAGCAGCCAAGGACTAGCGGGAGAGACGCAGTATTTT.

This clonotype was detected many times. V and J are TRBV11-2 and TRBJ2-3; TRBD1 aligns across 9 bases. The CDR3 covers 16 residues. Germline CDR1 SGHAT, CDR2 FQNNGV. Trimming cost V 5 bases and J 3 bases; bases outside gene matches: 9. CDR3 loop: CASSPSRDRVTDTQYF. The CDR3 region has the DNA TGTGCCAGCAGCCCCAGCCGGGACAGGGTAACAGATACGCAGTATTTT.

This clonotype showed up just a few times. The V call is TRBV6-5, the J call TRBJ2-3, with 8 bases aligning to TRBD1. The CDR3 totals 16 residues. Germline V gene sequence: CDR1 MNHEY, CDR2 SVGAGI. V lost 5 bases to trimming and J lost 3 bases; unmatched junction nucleotides: 10. Here the CDR3 reads CASSTLDRGGTDTQYF. The CDR3 DNA follows: TGTGCCAGCAGTACCTTAGACAGGGGAGGAACAGATACGCAGTATTTT.

The rearrangement links TRBV7-9 to TRBJ2-4, with D maybe TRBD1 (5 bases). Trimming shortened V by 5 bases and J by 3 bases, and 17 bases separated the two germline ends. Germline CDR1 is SEHNR and CDR2 is FQNEAQ (reference sequence). The CDR3 covers 16 residues. The CDR3 DNA follows: TGTGCCAGCAGCCCACGCAGGGAAGGTGGCAAAAACATTCAGTACTTC. Its translation: CASSPRREGGKNIQYF.

The chain joins TRBV7-6 to TRBJ2-7; a possible D gene is TRBD2 (5 bases). The CDR3 consists of 16 residues. The germline gives CDR1 SGHVS, CDR2 FNYEAQ. The V gene lost 5 bases and the J gene lost 1 base, with 18 bases spanning the gap. CDR3 sequence reads: CASSPGPGRGSYEQYF. The CDR3 DNA reads TGTGCCAGCAGCCCAGGCCCAGGCCGAGGGTCCTACGAGCAGTACTTC. Full variable domain (rest looked up from reference TRBV7-6 and TRBJ2-7): GAGVSQSPRYKVTKRGQDVALRCDPISGHVSLYWYRQALGQGPEFLTYFNYEAQQDKSGLPNDRFSAERPEGSISTLTIQRTEQRDSAMYRCASSPGPGRGSYEQYFGPGTRLTVT.

The chain joins TRBV7-9 to TRBJ1-1, with D perhaps matching TRBD1 (5 bases). Deletions cut 3 bases from V and 7 bases from J, with 15 bases between. The germline V gene has CDR1 SEHNR and CDR2 FQNEAQ (reference sequence). CDR3 length: 14 amino acids. The CDR3 DNA follows: TGTGCCAGCAGCTTGGGGGGGACGGCCCTTGAAGCTTTCTTT. This codes for CASSLGGTALEAFF.